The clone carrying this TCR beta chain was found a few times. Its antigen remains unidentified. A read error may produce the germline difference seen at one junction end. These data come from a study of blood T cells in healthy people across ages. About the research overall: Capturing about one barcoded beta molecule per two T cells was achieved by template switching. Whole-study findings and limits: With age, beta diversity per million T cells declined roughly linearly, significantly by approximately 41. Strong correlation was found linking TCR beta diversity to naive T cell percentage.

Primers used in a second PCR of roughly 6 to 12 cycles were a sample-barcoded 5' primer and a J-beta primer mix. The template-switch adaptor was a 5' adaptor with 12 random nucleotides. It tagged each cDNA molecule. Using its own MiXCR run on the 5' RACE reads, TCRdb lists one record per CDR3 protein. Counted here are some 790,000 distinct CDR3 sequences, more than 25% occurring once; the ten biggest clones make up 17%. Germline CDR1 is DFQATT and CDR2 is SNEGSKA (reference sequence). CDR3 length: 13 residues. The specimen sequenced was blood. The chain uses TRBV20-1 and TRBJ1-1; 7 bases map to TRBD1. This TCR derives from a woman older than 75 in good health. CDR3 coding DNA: TGTAGTGTTGCTGGACAGGTGAACACTGAAGCTTTCTTT. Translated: CSVAGQVNTEAFF.